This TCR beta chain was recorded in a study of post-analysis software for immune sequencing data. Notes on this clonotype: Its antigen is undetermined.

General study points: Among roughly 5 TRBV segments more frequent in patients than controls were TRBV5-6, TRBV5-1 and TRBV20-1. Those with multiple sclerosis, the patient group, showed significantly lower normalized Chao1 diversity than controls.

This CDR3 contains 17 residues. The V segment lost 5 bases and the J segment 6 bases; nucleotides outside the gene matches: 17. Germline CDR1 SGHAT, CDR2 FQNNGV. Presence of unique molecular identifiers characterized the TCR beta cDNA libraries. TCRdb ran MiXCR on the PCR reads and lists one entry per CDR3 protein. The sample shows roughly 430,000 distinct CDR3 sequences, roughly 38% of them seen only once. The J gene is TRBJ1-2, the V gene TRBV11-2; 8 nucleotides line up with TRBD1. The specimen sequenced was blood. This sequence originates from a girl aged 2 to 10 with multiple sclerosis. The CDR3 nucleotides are TGTGCCAGCAGCCCAACAGGGGGACGACTAACCCCTGATGGCTACACCTTC. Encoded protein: CASSPTGGRLTPDGYTF.